The entry that follows covers one TCR beta chain sequence. What it recognizes is unknown. This sample is drawn from a study of vaccination and CD4 T cells after COVID-19. An Oncomine TCR Beta short-read assay was used to sequence the DNA from cultured CD4+ T cells. Each CDR3 protein is one row after TCRdb ran MiXCR on the PCR reads. The table shows tens of thousands of distinct CDR3 sequences, with around two fifths occurring only once. Indicated time point: late sampling 161 to 241 days after vaccination in a few convalescent patients. Stated treatment: approximately 9-day PBMC culture with coronavirus spike peptide pools or control peptides (ViraFEST assay). First, ViraFEST expanded antigen-specific T cells with peptide pools, and next it sequenced the TCRs. The positive PCR dates, which preceded the US Alpha, Beta and Delta variants, fell between March and December 2020. The CDR3 has 14 residues. Trimming took 2 bases from V and 7 from J; bases not matched to a gene: 4. Germline V lookup: CDR1 KGHDR, CDR2 SFDVKD.

The sequencing used CD4+ T cells from blood, cultured in vitro, collected about 7 months after SARS-CoV-2 vaccination. The receptor comes from a human donor who had recovered from COVID-19. The chain joins TRBV24-1 to TRBJ1-5; 7 bases fit TRBD1. The CDR3 coding sequence is TGTGCCACCAGTGATTCAACAGGGGAACAGCCCCAGCATTTT. Protein product: CATSDSTGEQPQHF.